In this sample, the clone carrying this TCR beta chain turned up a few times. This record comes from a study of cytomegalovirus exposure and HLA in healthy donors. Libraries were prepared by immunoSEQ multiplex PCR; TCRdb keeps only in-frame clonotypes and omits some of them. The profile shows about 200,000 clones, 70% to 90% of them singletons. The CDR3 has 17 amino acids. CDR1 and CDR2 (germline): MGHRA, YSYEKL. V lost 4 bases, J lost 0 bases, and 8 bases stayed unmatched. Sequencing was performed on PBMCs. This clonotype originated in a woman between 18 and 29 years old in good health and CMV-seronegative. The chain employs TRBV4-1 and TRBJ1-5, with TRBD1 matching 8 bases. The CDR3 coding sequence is TGCGCCAGCAGCCCAGACAGGGGACCCTATAGCAATCAGCCCCAGCATTTT. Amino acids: CASSPDRGPYSNQPQHF.